This T cell receptor (beta chain) is drawn from a study of post-analysis software for immune sequencing data. Broader study findings: In patients, five TRBV segments were more frequent than in controls, with TRBV5-6, TRBV5-1 and TRBV20-1 among them.

Of note for this clonotype: Its antigen is still unknown.

Prepared libraries of TCR beta cDNA carried unique molecular identifiers. TCRdb passed the PCR reads through MiXCR, listing each CDR3 protein once. The profile covers about 820,000 distinct CDR3 sequences, with approximately 57% appearing a single time and approximately 4.2% taken by the ten largest. Germline V gene data show CDR1 as DFQATT and CDR2 as SNEGSKA (reference sequence). The CDR3 loop spans 13 amino acids. Trimming removed 3 bases from V and 2 bases from J; junction bases left unmatched: 4. The chain uses TRBV20-1 and TRBJ2-7; 7 bases fit TRBD2. The origin of this receptor is a girl aged 5 to 17 with multiple sclerosis. What was sequenced was blood. The CDR3 DNA sequence: TGCAGTGCTAGGGATGGGACTACCTACGAGCAGTACTTC. This sequence encodes CSARDGTTYEQYF.